This T cell receptor (beta chain) derives from a study of CD8+CD57+ T cells in acquired aplastic anemia. Profiling of TCR beta VDJ combinations and CDR3 sequences used genomic DNA as template. TCRdb re-called the reads through MiXCR, storing one row per CDR3 protein. Of 190,000 or so distinct CDR3 sequences in the sample, under 65% were seen once. V shed 1 base and J 7 bases; nucleotides not matched to a gene: 3. The CDR3 runs to 16 residues. CDR1 SGHDT and CDR2 YYEEEE come from the germline V gene. Material: sorted CD4+, CD8+, or CD8+CD57+ T cells (not recorded which) from PBMCs. The V gene is TRBV5-6, the J gene TRBJ1-6, with 12 bases identical to TRBD1. The TCR sequence derives from a human donor in good health. This CDR3 is CASSLRGTGGNSPLHF. Written as DNA, the CDR3 is TGTGCCAGCAGCTTGAGAGGGACAGGGGGCAATTCACCCCTCCACTTT.